A single sample gave rise to the 15 T cell receptor beta chains below, sequenced in a study of blood T cell repertoires in COVID-19. TCRdb keeps only in-frame clones here, not all; method: immunoSEQ multiplex PCR. Of tens of thousands of clones detected, about 88% appear once; the ten largest clones hold about 1.3%. The sequenced sample consisted of peripheral blood. Receptor source: a man in his sixties with acute or convalescent COVID-19.

This clone was counted between two and nine times. The gene calls are TRBV30 and TRBJ1-5, with a weak D call TRBD1 (5 bases). Trimming took 3 bases from V and 6 from J, leaving 18 bases between them. The CDR3 extends over 15 amino acids. Germline V gene sequence: CDR1 GTSNPN, CDR2 SVGIG (reference sequence). This CDR3 is CAWSNPGNQGQPQHF. The CDR3 DNA sequence: TGTGCCTGGAGCAACCCCGGTAACCAGGGTCAGCCCCAGCATTTT. Supplemented by reference TRBV30 and TRBJ1-5, the full variable domain reads SQTIHQWPATLVQPVGSPLSLECTVEGTSNPNLYWYRQAAGRGLQLLFYSVGIGQISSEVPQNLSASRPQDRQFILSSKKLLLSDSGFYLCAWSNPGNQGQPQHFGDGTRLSIL.

This chain uses TRBV30 with TRBJ2-7; D possibly corresponds to TRBD1 (6 bases). Trimming cost V 0 bases and J 3 bases, with 21 bases left between them. The CDR3 consists of 17 residues. CDR1 is GTSNPN, CDR2 SVGIG, per germline (reference sequence). CDR3 nucleotides: TGTGCCTGGAGTGTATTCCCGCCCCGGGACACCTTCTACGAGCAGTACTTC. Translated, it gives CAWSVFPPRDTFYEQYF.

J is TRBJ1-2 and V is TRBV2, with a tentative D call TRBD1 (5 bases). Germline V gives CDR1 SNHLY, CDR2 FYNNEI. This CDR3 comprises 16 residues. Trimming removed 1 base at V and 8 bases at J, with 20 bases between. The CDR3 sequence: CASSEGGNTRSVGYTF. The CDR3, as DNA: TGTGCCAGCAGTGAAGGGGGCAATACACGTAGTGTCGGCTACACCTTC.

The chain has TRBV7-9 and TRBJ1-1, with 7 nucleotides matching TRBD1. Germline CDR1 is SEHNR and CDR2 is FQNEAQ (reference sequence). The CDR3 length is 18 residues. V lost 3 bases and J lost 0; bases outside the gene matches: 13. CDR3 nucleotide sequence: TGTGCCAGCAGCTTGGGGCAGGGGGTATTCGCGATGAACACTGAAGCTTTCTTT. As protein: CASSLGQGVFAMNTEAFF.

This chain links TRBV6-5 with TRBJ1-2, with 7 bases lining up with TRBD1. This CDR3 is built from 14 residues. Trimming at V came to 0 bases and at J to 8 bases, leaving 6 bases not matched to a gene. Looked up from germline, CDR1 is MNHEY and CDR2 is SVGAGI. The CDR3 DNA sequence: TGTGCCAGCAGTTACTCCTGGGACAGTACCGGCTACACCTTC. Its translation: CASSYSWDSTGYTF.

The rearrangement joins TRBV18 to TRBJ1-1; possible D gene TRBD1, 6 bases. Germline CDR1 and CDR2: KGHSH and LQKENI. The length of the CDR3 is 14 residues. V shed 3 bases and J shed 2 bases, with 10 bases lying between them. This CDR3 reads CASSPSTGNTEAFF. The DNA for the CDR3 is TGTGCCAGCTCACCTTCGACAGGTAACACTGAAGCTTTCTTT.

The chain combines TRBV5-5 with TRBJ1-4; 9 bases match TRBD1. The CDR3 extends over 15 amino acids. Losses at the gene ends were 0 bases for V and 6 bases for J; bases not matched to a gene: 3. Looked up from germline, CDR1 is SGHKS and CDR2 is YYEKEE (reference sequence). CDR3 nucleotide sequence: TGTGCCAGCAGCTTGGAGGGACAGGGATATGAAAAACTGTTTTTT. This gives the protein CASSLEGQGYEKLFF.

This clone was seen once. This rearrangement joins TRBV19 to TRBJ1-4, with 12 bases aligning to TRBD1. V dropped 5 bases and J dropped 15; count of bases not matched to a gene: 13. Germline V gene data show CDR1 as LNHDA and CDR2 as SQIVND (reference sequence). This CDR3 is built from 15 residues. This CDR3 is CASSVSLGTGGDLFF. CDR3 DNA sequence: TGTGCCAGTAGTGTTTCACTGGGGACAGGGGGCGATTTGTTTTTT.

This chain links TRBV5-6 with TRBJ1-6; a possible D gene is TRBD1 (5 bases). Germline lookup yields CDR1 SGHDT and CDR2 YYEEEE. V was pared by 2 bases and J by 6 bases, with 9 bases between. CDR3 length: 14 amino acids. This CDR3 is CASSFDSPNSPLHF. The DNA of the CDR3 is TGTGCCAGCAGCTTCGACAGTCCTAATTCACCCCTCCACTTT.

This sequence joins TRBV29-1 and TRBJ2-1, with TRBD1 identical over 9 bases. Losses at the gene ends were 5 bases for V and 8 bases for J; bases not matched to a gene: 16. The germline gives CDR1 SQVTM, CDR2 ANQGSEA. The CDR3 sequence is 16 residues long. The CDR3 spells CSVNGAGTGIVDEQFF. The CDR3 coding sequence is TGCAGCGTTAATGGGGCCGGGACAGGGATAGTTGATGAGCAGTTCTTC.

This clone came up a few times. The chain is built from TRBV6-5 and TRBJ1-3, with TRBD1 identical over 8 bases. Per the germline V gene, CDR1 is MNHEY and CDR2 is SVGAGI. The CDR3 runs 14 residues. J was trimmed by 2 bases and V by 6 bases; bases with no gene match: 3. The chain's CDR3 is CASSSDRAGNTIYF. The CDR3 DNA sequence: TGTGCCAGCAGCTCGGACAGGGCTGGAAACACCATATATTTT.

J is TRBJ1-2 and V is TRBV5-1, with 7 bases lining up with TRBD1. V dropped 1 base and J dropped 8; count of bases not matched to a gene: 5. The V gene's germline CDR1 is SGHRS and CDR2 YFSETQ. The CDR3 is 13 residues long. This CDR3 is CASSLIGGEGYTF. The CDR3 DNA sequence: TGCGCCAGCAGCTTGATAGGGGGCGAAGGCTACACCTTC.

The genes are TRBV5-3 and TRBJ2-1; D ambiguous. TRBV5-3 is an open reading frame, and its role is uncertain. CDR3 length: 17 residues. With 1 base removed from V and 0 bases from J, the gap between germline ends came to 14 bases. CDR3 sequence: CARSLSRNPSSYNEQFF. The CDR3 DNA follows: TGTGCCAGAAGCTTGAGCCGAAATCCAAGCTCCTACAATGAGCAGTTCTTC.

The chain joins TRBV25-1 to TRBJ2-7, with TRBD1 matching 8 bases. Germline V gene data show CDR1 as MGHDK and CDR2 as SYGVNS. The CDR3 is 15 residues long. V shed 2 bases, J shed 7 bases, and the junction held 10 bases outside the gene matches. CDR3 in DNA: TGTGCCAGCAGTGAACCGGGACAGGCGGCTGGGGAGCAGTACTTC. Translation: CASSEPGQAAGEQYF.

The gene calls are TRBV14 and TRBJ1-1; a weak D match, TRBD1 (5 bases). CDR3 length: 15 residues. Germline loops: CDR1 SGHDN, CDR2 FVKESK. V was cut by 2 bases and J by 0 bases, with 10 bases left in between. The DNA for the CDR3 is TGTGCCAGCAGCCAAAAGGGGTTTTTGAACACTGAAGCTTTCTTT. Its protein is CASSQKGFLNTEAFF. Looking up the rest from reference TRBV14 and TRBJ1-1 gives the full variable domain: EAGVTQFPSHSVIEKGQTVTLRCDPISGHDNLYWYRRVMGKEIKFLLHFVKESKQDESGMPNNRFLAERTGGTYSTLKVQPAELEDSGVYFCASSQKGFLNTEAFFGQGTRLTVV.